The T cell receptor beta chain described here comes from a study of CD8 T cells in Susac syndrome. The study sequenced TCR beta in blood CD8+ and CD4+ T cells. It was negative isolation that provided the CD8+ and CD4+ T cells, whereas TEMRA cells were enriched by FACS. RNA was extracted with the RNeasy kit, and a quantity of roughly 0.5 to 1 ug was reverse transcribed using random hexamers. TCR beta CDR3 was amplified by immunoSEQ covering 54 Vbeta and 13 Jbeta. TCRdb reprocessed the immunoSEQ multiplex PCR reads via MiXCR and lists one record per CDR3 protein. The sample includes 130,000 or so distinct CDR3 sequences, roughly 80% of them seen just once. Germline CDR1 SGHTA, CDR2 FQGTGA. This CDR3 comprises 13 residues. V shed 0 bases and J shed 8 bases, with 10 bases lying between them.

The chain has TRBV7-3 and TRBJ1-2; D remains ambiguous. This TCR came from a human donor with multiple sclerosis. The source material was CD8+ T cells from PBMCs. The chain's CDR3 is CASSLTGNEGYTF. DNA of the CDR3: TGTGCCAGCAGCTTAACAGGGAATGAGGGCTACACCTTC.